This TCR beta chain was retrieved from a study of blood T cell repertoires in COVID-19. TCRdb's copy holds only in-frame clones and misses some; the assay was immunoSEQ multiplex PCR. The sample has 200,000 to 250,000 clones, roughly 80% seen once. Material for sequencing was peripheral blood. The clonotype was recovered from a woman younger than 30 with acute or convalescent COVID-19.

The CDR3 nucleotides are TGTGCCAGCAGCTTATCCACCGGGACTAGCCGCTTCGAGCAGTACTTC. Translated: CASSLSTGTSRFEQYF. The chain recombines TRBV12-1 with TRBJ2-7; TRBD2, the D gene given by the table, was not confirmed from the DNA. TRBV12-1 is described as a pseudogene. This CDR3 has 16 amino acids.